One and the same sample provided the 11 T cell receptor beta chains below, sequenced in a study of T-cell memory formation after mild COVID-19. TCRdb passed the 5' RACE reads through MiXCR, listing each CDR3 protein once. Counted here are 450,000 to 650,000 distinct CDR3 sequences, about 20% occurring once; the ten biggest clones make up about 8.7%. The sequencing sample was made of PBMCs or a T cell subset sorted from them (not recorded which). These receptor sequences come from an adult woman who had mild COVID-19 (a few samples of this study predate the infection). Cell type and time point are not known.

In this sample, this clonotype turned up a few times. This chain connects TRBV2 to TRBJ1-1; 9 bases match TRBD1. The CDR3 consists of 15 residues. V dropped 5 bases and J dropped 4; count of bases not matched to a gene: 8. Per the germline V gene, CDR1 is SNHLY and CDR2 is FYNNEI. CDR3 sequence: CASSITTGGGTEAFF. In nucleotides, the CDR3 is TGTGCCAGCAGTATTACTACAGGGGGCGGCACTGAAGCTTTCTTT.

V gene TRBV12-3 or TRBV12-4 combines with J gene TRBJ2-1; TRBD2 matches at 8 bases. The V and J ends lost 2 bases and 6 bases, in that order; junction bases with no gene match: 6. The CDR3 totals 15 residues. The chain's CDR3 is CASSLKLAVVNEQFF. The CDR3 nucleotides read TGTGCCAGCAGTTTAAAACTAGCGGTAGTCAATGAGCAGTTCTTC.

The chain combines TRBV18 with TRBJ2-3, with D possibly matching TRBD1 (5 bases). Trimming took 1 base from V and 3 from J, leaving 14 bases between them. CDR1 is KGHSH, CDR2 LQKENI, per germline. The CDR3 runs 16 residues. The CDR3 here is CASSPLSVGETDTQYF. CDR3 DNA sequence: TGTGCCAGCTCACCACTGAGCGTAGGGGAAACAGATACGCAGTATTTT. The variable domain in full, completed from reference TRBV18 and TRBJ2-3, reads NAGVMQNPRHLVRRRGQEARLRCSPMKGHSHVYWYRQLPEEGLKFMVYLQKENIIDESGMPKERFSAEFPKEGPSILRIQQVVRGDSAAYFCASSPLSVGETDTQYFGPGTRLTVL.

This clonotype has at least ten counts. Here the CDR3 reads CASSSTGPGEAFF. The CDR3 DNA sequence: TGTGCCAGCAGTTCAACAGGGCCCGGGGAAGCTTTCTTT. The chain uses TRBV6-5 and TRBJ1-1; perhaps TRBD1 as D (6 bases). Germline V gene data show CDR1 as MNHEY and CDR2 as SVGAGI. V was pared by 4 bases and J by 8 bases, with 14 bases between. The CDR3 contains 13 residues.

This rearrangement joins TRBV2 to TRBJ2-1, with 11 bases identical to TRBD2. The germline CDR1 and CDR2 sequences are SNHLY and FYNNEI. Trimming removed 5 bases from V and 6 bases from J; junction bases left unmatched: 6. CDR3 length: 15 residues. This chain's CDR3 is CASSQLGLAGNEQFF. For the CDR3, the DNA is TGTGCCAGCAGTCAACTAGGACTAGCGGGCAATGAGCAGTTCTTC.

The chain employs TRBV12-3 or TRBV12-4 and TRBJ1-2; D possibly corresponds to TRBD1 (6 bases). This CDR3 is built from 14 residues. V lost 6 bases and J lost 1, with 12 bases in between. This chain's CDR3 is CASRPTGRNYGYTF. The DNA for the CDR3 is TGTGCCAGCAGACCTACAGGGCGTAACTATGGCTACACCTTC.

CDR3 amino acids: CASSDSGKRDSEAFF. CDR3 nucleotide sequence: TGTGCCAGCAGTGACTCCGGGAAAAGGGATAGTGAAGCTTTCTTT. V is TRBV6-4 and J is TRBJ1-1; D remains unclear. V was shortened by 0 bases and J by 7 bases, with 15 bases between the two germline ends. Germline CDR1 and CDR2: MRHNA and SNTAGT. The CDR3 covers 15 residues.

This clonotype was counted only a few times. This chain joins TRBV2 and TRBJ1-5; 12 bases are a match to TRBD1. The J segment lost 4 bases and the V segment lost 6 bases, leaving 4 bases of the junction unmatched. The CDR3 length is 15 residues. Germline CDR1 is SNHLY and CDR2 is FYNNEI. This CDR3 is CASRGTGGPNQPQHF. The CDR3 region has the DNA TGTGCCAGCAGGGGGACAGGGGGCCCTAATCAGCCCCAGCATTTT.

This clonotype has a handful of counts. This rearrangement joins TRBV5-1 to TRBJ2-1; D might be TRBD1 (6 bases). The V end was cut by 3 bases, the J end by 4 bases, with 20 bases between. CDR1 is SGHRS and CDR2 is YFSETQ in the germline V gene. This CDR3 has 17 amino acids. CDR3 coding DNA: TGCGCCAGCAGCTCAGAGATACAGGGAGAGTTTTACAATGAGCAGTTCTTC. It is translated as CASSSEIQGEFYNEQFF.

The V and J genes are TRBV10-3 and TRBJ2-3, with D perhaps matching TRBD2 (5 bases). Germline CDR1 is ENHRY and CDR2 is SYGVKD. With 6 bases removed from V and 5 bases from J, the gap between germline ends came to 12 bases. This CDR3 has 13 residues. The CDR3 region is CAISGNPGDTQYF. In DNA form, the CDR3 reads TGTGCCATCAGCGGGAATCCGGGAGATACGCAGTATTTT.

This clonotype was counted between two and nine times. This sequence joins TRBV2 and TRBJ1-5; possibly TRBD1 for D (5 bases). V was shortened by 2 bases and J by 3 bases, with 11 bases between the two germline ends. Germline lookup yields CDR1 SNHLY and CDR2 FYNNEI. This CDR3 is built from 15 residues. The CDR3 DNA is TGTGCCAGCAGTGAATGGTCGACAGCCAATCAGCCCCAGCATTTT. This translates into CASSEWSTANQPQHF.